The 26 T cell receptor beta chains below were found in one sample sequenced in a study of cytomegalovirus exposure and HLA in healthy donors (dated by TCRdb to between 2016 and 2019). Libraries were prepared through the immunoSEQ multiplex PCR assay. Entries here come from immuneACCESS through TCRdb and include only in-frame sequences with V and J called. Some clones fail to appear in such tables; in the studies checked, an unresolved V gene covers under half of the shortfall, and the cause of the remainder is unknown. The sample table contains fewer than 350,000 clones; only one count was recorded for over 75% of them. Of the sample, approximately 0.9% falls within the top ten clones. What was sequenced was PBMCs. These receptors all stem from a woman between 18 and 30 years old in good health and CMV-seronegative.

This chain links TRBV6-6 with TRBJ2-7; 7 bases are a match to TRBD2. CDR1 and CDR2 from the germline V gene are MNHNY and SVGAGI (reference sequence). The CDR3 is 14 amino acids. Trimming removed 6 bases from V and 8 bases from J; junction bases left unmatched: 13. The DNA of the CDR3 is TGTGCCAGCAGCCTTGGACTAGGACAAATGAAGCAGTACTTC. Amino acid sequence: CASSLGLGQMKQYF.

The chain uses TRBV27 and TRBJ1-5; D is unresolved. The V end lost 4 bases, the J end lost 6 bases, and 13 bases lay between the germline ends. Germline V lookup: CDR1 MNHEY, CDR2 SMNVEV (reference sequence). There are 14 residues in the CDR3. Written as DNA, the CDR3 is TGTGCCAGCAGTTATCGGGGTGTGGGTCAGCCCCAGCATTTT. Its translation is CASSYRGVGQPQHF.

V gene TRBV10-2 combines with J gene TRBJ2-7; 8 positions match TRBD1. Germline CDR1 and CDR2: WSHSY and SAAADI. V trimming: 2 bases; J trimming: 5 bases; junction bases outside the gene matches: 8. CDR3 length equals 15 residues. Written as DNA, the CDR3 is TGCGCCAGCAGTGAGGCAGTCAGGGGGCGACACGAGCAGTACTTC. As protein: CASSEAVRGRHEQYF.

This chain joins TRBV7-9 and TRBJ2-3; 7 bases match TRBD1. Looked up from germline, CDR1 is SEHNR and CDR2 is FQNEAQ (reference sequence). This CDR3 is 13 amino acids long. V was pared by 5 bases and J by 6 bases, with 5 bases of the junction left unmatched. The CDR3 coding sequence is TGTGCCAGCAGCCCCCCGGACAGGGATACGCAGTATTTT. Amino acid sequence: CASSPPDRDTQYF.

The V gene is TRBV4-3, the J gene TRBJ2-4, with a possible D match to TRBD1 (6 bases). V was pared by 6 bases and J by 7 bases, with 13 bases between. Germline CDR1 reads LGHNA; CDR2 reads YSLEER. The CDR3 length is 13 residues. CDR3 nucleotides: TGCGCCAGCAGTCCCACTAGGGGGAACATTCAGTACTTC. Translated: CASSPTRGNIQYF.

CDR3 bases: TGTGCCAGCAGCTTAATCGGGAGGGATTCCTACAATGAGCAGTTCTTC. This codes for CASSLIGRDSYNEQFF. The J gene is TRBJ2-1, the V gene TRBV5-6; TRBD2 matches at 8 bases. V shed 2 bases and J 1 base; nucleotides not matched to a gene: 5. Germline CDR1 is SGHDT and CDR2 is YYEEEE. This CDR3 region has 16 residues.

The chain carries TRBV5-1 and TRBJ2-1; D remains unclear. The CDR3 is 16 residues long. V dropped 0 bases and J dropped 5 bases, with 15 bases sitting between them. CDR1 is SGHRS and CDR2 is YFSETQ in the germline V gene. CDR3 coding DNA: TGCGCCAGCAGCTTGGGAGCTCCTAGTGCCCACAATGAGCAGTTCTTC. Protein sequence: CASSLGAPSAHNEQFF.

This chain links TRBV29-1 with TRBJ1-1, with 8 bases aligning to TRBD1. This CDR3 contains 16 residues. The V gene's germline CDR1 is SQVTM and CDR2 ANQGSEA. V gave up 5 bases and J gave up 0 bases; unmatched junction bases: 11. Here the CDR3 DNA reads TGCAGCGTTACAGGACAGGGAGATATTTTGAACACTGAAGCTTTCTTT. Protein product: CSVTGQGDILNTEAFF.

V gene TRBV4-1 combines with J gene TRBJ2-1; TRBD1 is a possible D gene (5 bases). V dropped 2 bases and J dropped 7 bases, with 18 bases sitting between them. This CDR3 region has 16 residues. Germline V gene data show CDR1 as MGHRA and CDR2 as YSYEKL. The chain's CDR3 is CASSQHPLTDPNEQFF. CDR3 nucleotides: TGCGCCAGCAGCCAACACCCGCTGACAGATCCAAATGAGCAGTTCTTC.

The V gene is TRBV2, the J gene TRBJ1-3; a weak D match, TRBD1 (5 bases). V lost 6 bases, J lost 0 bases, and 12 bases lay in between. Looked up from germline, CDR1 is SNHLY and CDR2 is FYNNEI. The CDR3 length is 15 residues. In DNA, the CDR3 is TGTGCCAGCAGCAAACAGGTTCTCTCTGGAAACACCATATATTTT. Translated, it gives CASSKQVLSGNTIYF.

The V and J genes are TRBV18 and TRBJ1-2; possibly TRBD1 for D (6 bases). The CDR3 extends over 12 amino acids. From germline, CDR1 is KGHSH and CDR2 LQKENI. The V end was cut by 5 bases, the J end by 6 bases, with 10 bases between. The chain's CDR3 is CASSRQANGYTF. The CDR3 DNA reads TGTGCCAGCTCAAGACAGGCGAATGGCTACACCTTC.

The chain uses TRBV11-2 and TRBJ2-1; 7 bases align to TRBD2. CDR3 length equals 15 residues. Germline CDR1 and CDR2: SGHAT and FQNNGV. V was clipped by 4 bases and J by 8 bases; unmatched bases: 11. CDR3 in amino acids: CASSSTVGGRDEQFF. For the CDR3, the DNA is TGTGCCAGCAGCTCGACCGTGGGGGGGAGGGATGAGCAGTTCTTC.

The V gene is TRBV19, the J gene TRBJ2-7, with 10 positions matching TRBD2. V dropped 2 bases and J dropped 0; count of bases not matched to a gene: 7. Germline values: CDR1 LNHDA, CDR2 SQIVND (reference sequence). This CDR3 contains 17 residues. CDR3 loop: CASSIRIAGGLSYEQYF. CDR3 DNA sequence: TGTGCCAGTAGTATAAGAATAGCGGGAGGACTCTCCTACGAGCAGTACTTC.

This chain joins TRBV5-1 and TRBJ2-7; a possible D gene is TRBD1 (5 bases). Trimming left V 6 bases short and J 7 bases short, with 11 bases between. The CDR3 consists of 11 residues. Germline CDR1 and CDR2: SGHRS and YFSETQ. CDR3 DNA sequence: TGCGCCAGCAAAGGGGAAATTGAGCAGTACTTC. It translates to CASKGEIEQYF.

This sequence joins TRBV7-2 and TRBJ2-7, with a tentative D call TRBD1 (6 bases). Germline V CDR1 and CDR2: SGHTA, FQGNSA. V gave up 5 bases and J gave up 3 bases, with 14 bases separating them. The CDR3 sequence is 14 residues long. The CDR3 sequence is CASSEDRFLYEQYF. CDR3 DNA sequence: TGTGCCAGCAGCGAAGACAGGTTCCTCTACGAGCAGTACTTC.

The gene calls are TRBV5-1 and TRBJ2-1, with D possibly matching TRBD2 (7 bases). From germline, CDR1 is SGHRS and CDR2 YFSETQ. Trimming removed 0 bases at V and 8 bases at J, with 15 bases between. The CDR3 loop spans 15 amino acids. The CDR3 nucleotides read TGCGCCAGCAGCTTGGAGGGGGGGGTCGCGGATGAGCAGTTCTTC. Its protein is CASSLEGGVADEQFF.

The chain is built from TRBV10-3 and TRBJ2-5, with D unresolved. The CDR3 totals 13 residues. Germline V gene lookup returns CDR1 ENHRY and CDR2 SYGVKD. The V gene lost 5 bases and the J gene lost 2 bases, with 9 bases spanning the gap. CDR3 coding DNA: TGTGCCATCAGTAAGGAGAGGCAAGAGACCCAGTACTTC. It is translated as CAISKERQETQYF.

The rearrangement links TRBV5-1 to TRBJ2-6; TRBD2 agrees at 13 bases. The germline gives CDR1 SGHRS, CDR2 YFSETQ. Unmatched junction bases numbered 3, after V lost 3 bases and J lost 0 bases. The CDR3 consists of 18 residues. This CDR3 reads CASSYGLAGDSGANVLTF. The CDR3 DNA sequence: TGCGCCAGCAGCTACGGACTAGCGGGAGACTCTGGGGCCAACGTCCTGACTTTC.

CDR3 residues: CASGTEQRNTEAFF. The CDR3 bases are TGTGCCAGCGGTACTGAACAGAGAAACACTGAAGCTTTCTTT. The chain carries TRBV7-9 and TRBJ1-1, with D unclear. The CDR3 runs to 14 residues. Germline loops: CDR1 SEHNR, CDR2 FQNEAQ (reference sequence). V was clipped by 8 bases and J by 2 bases, with 15 bases between them.

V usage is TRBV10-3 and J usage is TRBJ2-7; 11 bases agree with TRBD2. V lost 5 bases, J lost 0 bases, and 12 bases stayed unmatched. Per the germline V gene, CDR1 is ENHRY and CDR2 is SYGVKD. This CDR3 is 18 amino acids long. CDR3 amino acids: CAISSIASGRTSSYEQYF. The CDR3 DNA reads TGTGCCATCAGTTCAATAGCTAGCGGGAGGACGAGCTCCTACGAGCAGTACTTC.

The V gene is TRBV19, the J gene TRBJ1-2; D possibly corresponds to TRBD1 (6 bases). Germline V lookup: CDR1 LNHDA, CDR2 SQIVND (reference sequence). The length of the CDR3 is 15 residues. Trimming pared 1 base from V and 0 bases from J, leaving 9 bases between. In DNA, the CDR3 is TGTGCCAGTAGTATAGCGCGGACAGCTAACTATGGCTACACCTTC. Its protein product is CASSIARTANYGYTF.

This CDR3 is CASSQGLAGGGFTDTQYF. In nucleotides, the CDR3 is TGCGCCAGCAGCCAAGGGCTAGCGGGAGGAGGGTTCACAGATACGCAGTATTTT. V and J are TRBV4-1 and TRBJ2-3; 11 bases fit TRBD2. This CDR3 has 18 amino acids. J was trimmed by 2 bases and V by 1 base; bases with no gene match: 8. The germline CDR1 and CDR2 sequences are MGHRA and YSYEKL.

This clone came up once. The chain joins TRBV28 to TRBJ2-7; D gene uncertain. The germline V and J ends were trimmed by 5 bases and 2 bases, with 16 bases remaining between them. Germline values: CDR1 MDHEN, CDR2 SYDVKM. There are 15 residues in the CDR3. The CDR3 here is CASSMKTKSAYEQYF. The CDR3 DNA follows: TGTGCCAGCAGTATGAAAACCAAGTCGGCCTACGAGCAGTACTTC.

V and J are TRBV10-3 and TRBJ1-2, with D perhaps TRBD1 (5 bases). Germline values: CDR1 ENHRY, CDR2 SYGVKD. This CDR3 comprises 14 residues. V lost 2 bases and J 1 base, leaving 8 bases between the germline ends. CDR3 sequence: CAISERGNNYGYTF. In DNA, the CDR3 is TGTGCCATCAGTGAGAGGGGCAATAACTATGGCTACACCTTC.

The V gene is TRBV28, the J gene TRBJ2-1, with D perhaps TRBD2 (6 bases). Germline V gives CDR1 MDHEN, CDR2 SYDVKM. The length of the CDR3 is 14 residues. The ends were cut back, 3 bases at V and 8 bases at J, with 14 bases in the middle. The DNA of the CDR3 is TGTGCCAGCAGTTTCACTAGCCCCATTCATGAGCAGTTCTTC. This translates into CASSFTSPIHEQFF.

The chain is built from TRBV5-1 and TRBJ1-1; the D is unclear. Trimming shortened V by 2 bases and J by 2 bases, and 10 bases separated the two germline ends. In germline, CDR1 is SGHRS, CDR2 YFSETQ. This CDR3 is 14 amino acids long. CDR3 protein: CASSFIRGNTEAFF. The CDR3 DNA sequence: TGCGCCAGCAGCTTCATCCGGGGAAACACTGAAGCTTTCTTT.